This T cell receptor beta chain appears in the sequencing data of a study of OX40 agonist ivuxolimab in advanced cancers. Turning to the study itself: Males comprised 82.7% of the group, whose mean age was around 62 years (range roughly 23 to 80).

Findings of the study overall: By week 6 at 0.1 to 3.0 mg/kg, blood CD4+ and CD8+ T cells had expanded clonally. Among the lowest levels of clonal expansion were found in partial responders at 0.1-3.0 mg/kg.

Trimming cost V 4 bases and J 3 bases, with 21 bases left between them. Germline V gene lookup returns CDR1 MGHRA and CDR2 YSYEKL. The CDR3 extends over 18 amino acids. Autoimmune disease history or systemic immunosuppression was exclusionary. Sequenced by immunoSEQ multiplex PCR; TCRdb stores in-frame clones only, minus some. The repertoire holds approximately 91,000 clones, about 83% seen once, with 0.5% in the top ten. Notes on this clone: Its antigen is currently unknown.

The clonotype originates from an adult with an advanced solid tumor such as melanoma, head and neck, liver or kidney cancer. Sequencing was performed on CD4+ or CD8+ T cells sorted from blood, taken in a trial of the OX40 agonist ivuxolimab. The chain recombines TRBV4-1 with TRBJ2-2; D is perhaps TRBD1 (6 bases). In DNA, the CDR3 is TGCGCCAGCAGCCTATTTAGGACAGCTGATGGGGACACCGGGGAGCTGTTTTTT. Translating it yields CASSLFRTADGDTGELFF.